Listed below are T cell receptor beta chains from one sample, sequenced in a study of T cell repertoires in cytomegalovirus infection. MiXCR was run by TCRdb on the reads, yielding one entry per CDR3 protein. The table lists some 110,000 distinct CDR3 sequences, more than 30% of them singletons, with under 65% in the top ten. No cognate antigen is known for these TCRs. Source: CD8+ T cells from cultured PBMCs, taken from culture after CMV antigen stimulation. These TCRs come from a human donor in good health (CMV status not recorded). Some clones in this sample may be carry-over from other donors' samples. Each CDR3 is given with its conserved first and last residue. D genes are given only for firm matches. Clone size, where shown, is once, few, many, or a class for clones that have expanded.

V	D	J	size	CDR3	DNA
TRBV7-6	NA	TRBJ2-6	few	CASSLGGANVLTF	TGTGCCAGCAGCTTAGGTGGGGCCAACGTCCTGACTTTC
TRBV15	NA	TRBJ2-5	NA	CATTWTAGETQYF	TGTGCCACCACTTGGACCGCTGGAGAGACCCAGTACTTC
TRBV6-2/TRBV6-3	NA	TRBJ1-2	NA	CASSLQTLYGYTF	TGTGCCAGCAGTCTACAGACCCTCTATGGCTACACCTTC
TRBV7-6	NA	TRBJ2-5	NA	CASSVRAGARETQYF	TGTGCTAGCAGCGTCAGGGCAGGGGCACGAGAGACCCAGTACTTC
TRBV20-1	NA	TRBJ2-3	NA	CSAGSSDSASTDTQYF	TGCAGTGCTGGGTCAAGTGACTCAGCTAGCACAGATACGCAGTATTTT
TRBV19	TRBD1	TRBJ2-7	few	CASKRWDRDYEQYF	TGTGCCAGTAAACGTTGGGACAGGGACTACGAGCAGTACTTC
TRBV7-6	TRBD1	TRBJ2-5	few	CASSHDRGPETQYF	TGTGCCAGCAGCCACGACAGGGGTCCAGAGACCCAGTACTTC
TRBV6-5	NA	TRBJ2-7	NA	CVSRAGIFYEQYF	TGTGTCAGCAGGGCAGGGATTTTCTACGAGCAGTACTTC
TRBV2	NA	TRBJ2-1	NA	CASSEEAGPSAFHEQFF	TGTGCCAGCAGTGAAGAGGCGGGACCATCCGCTTTCCATGAGCAGTTCTTC
TRBV11-2	TRBD1	TRBJ1-5	NA	CASSYGQGPYQPQHF	TGTGCCAGCAGCTACGGACAGGGCCCCTATCAGCCCCAGCATTTT
TRBV11-1	NA	TRBJ2-7	NA	CASSLANSYEQYF	TGTGCCAGCAGCTTAGCAAACTCCTACGAGCAGTACTTC
TRBV27	NA	TRBJ1-1	few	CASRETRTNTEAFF	TGTGCCAGCAGGGAGACCAGAACGAACACTGAAGCTTTCTTT
TRBV10-3	NA	TRBJ2-3	few	CAISKGTASTDTQYF	TGTGCCATCTCAAAAGGGACTGCTAGCACAGATACGCAGTATTTT
TRBV4-1	NA	TRBJ1-5	once	CASSQEGRAGGQPQHF	TGCGCCAGCAGCCAGGAGGGCAGGGCGGGCGGTCAGCCCCAGCATTTT
TRBV6-2/TRBV6-3	TRBD2	TRBJ2-4	NA	CASTPGLAIAKNIQYF	TGTGCCAGCACCCCAGGACTAGCGATAGCCAAAAACATTCAGTACTTC
TRBV20-1	NA	TRBJ1-2	NA	CSASRDGASYGYTF	TGCAGTGCAAGCCGGGACGGAGCGAGCTATGGCTACACCTTC
TRBV7-8	NA	TRBJ1-5	many	CASSQDSNQPQHF	TGTGCCAGCAGCCAAGATAGCAATCAGCCCCAGCATTTT
TRBV5-1	TRBD2	TRBJ2-1	NA	CASSWGSGGAYNEQFF	TGCGCCAGCAGCTGGGGAAGCGGGGGGGCCTACAATGAGCAGTTCTTC
TRBV7-9	TRBD2	TRBJ2-5	many	CASSSPIGSGAYQETQYF	TGTGCCAGCAGCTCGCCCATTGGCAGCGGGGCGTACCAAGAGACCCAGTACTTC
TRBV7-2	NA	TRBJ2-7	many	CASSLFSEGDEQYF	TGTGCCAGCAGCCTCTTCTCAGAGGGTGACGAGCAGTACTTC
TRBV2	TRBD1	TRBJ2-2	many	CASSSNRQGWATGELFF	TGTGCCAGCTCATCAAACAGACAGGGCTGGGCCACCGGGGAGCTGTTTTTT
TRBV12-3/TRBV12-4	NA	TRBJ1-3	few	CASTQAASGNTIYF	TGTGCCAGTACCCAGGCAGCTTCTGGAAACACCATATATTTT
TRBV6-2/TRBV6-3	NA	TRBJ1-1	few	CASSDLQGRGAEAFF	TGTGCCAGCAGCGACTTACAGGGTAGAGGGGCTGAAGCTTTCTTT
TRBV19	NA	TRBJ2-1	many	CASSLGTAGGEQFF	TGTGCCAGTAGTCTCGGGACCGCTGGCGGTGAGCAGTTCTTC
TRBV9	NA	TRBJ2-3	once	CASSVVGGVLTDTQYF	TGTGCCAGCAGCGTAGTTGGTGGGGTGCTCACAGATACGCAGTATTTT
TRBV19	NA	TRBJ1-1	many	CASSIFFGGFTEAFF	TGTGCCAGTAGTATATTCTTCGGGGGCTTTACTGAAGCTTTCTTT
TRBV6-5	NA	TRBJ2-2	few	CASSYGGNTGELFF	TGTGCCAGCAGTTACGGGGGCAACACCGGGGAGCTGTTTTTT
TRBV4-2	TRBD2	TRBJ2-4	few	CASSQPEAGQAKNIQYF	TGTGCCAGCAGCCAACCTGAAGCGGGGCAAGCCAAAAACATTCAGTACTTC
TRBV6-1	TRBD1	TRBJ1-5	few	CASSSGTGGNQPQHF	TGTGCCAGCAGTTCCGGGACAGGCGGGAATCAGCCCCAGCATTTT
TRBV29-1	TRBD1	TRBJ1-5	NA	CSVGACRQGALNNQPQHF	TGCAGCGTCGGGGCATGTAGACAGGGGGCACTAAACAATCAGCCCCAGCATTTT
TRBV7-6	NA	TRBJ1-2	NA	CASSLTPGANYGYTF	TGTGCCAGCAGCTTAACGCCAGGGGCTAACTATGGCTACACCTTC
TRBV20-1	TRBD1	TRBJ2-1	many	CSAPDRGSSYNEQFF	TGCAGTGCCCCTGACAGGGGGAGCTCCTACAATGAGCAGTTCTTC
TRBV19	TRBD1	TRBJ2-4	NA	CASKPGQGYAKNIQYF	TGTGCCAGCAAACCGGGACAGGGTTACGCCAAAAACATTCAGTACTTC
TRBV4-2	NA	TRBJ1-1	few	CASSPLLQGNTEAFF	TGTGCCAGCAGCCCACTTCTGCAGGGGAACACTGAAGCTTTCTTT
TRBV12-3/TRBV12-4	NA	TRBJ2-2	NA	CASSLVVGLAGELFF	TGTGCCAGCAGTTTAGTGGTAGGGTTGGCCGGGGAGCTGTTTTTT
TRBV19	NA	TRBJ1-4	NA	CASSFGLNEKLFF	TGTGCCAGTAGTTTTGGACTAAATGAAAAACTGTTTTTT
TRBV7-9	NA	TRBJ1-5	NA	CASSLDRGTNQPQHF	TGTGCCAGCAGCTTAGATAGGGGGACTAATCAGCCCCAGCATTTT
TRBV7-9	TRBD1	TRBJ1-4	NA	CASRSTGDGNEKLFF	TGTGCCAGCCGATCAACAGGGGATGGTAATGAAAAACTGTTTTTT
TRBV19	NA	TRBJ1-5	few	CASSIIGVYQPQHF	TGTGCCAGTAGTATAATCGGGGTTTACCAGCCCCAGCATTTT
TRBV2	NA	TRBJ1-2	few	CARQAIGRANYGYTF	TGTGCCCGCCAAGCCATCGGTAGGGCTAACTATGGCTACACCTTC
TRBV11-2	TRBD2	TRBJ2-3	NA	CASSLEFGGGAVDTQYF	TGTGCCAGCAGCTTAGAGTTTGGCGGGGGGGCTGTAGATACGCAGTATTTT
TRBV24-1	NA	TRBJ2-5	NA	CATSDLSRGGETQYF	TGTGCCACCAGTGATTTGTCTCGGGGAGGCGAGACCCAGTACTTC
TRBV7-2	NA	TRBJ1-1	many	CASSLFASMAEAFF	TGTGCCAGCAGCTTATTCGCATCAATGGCTGAAGCTTTCTTT
TRBV7-9	NA	TRBJ1-2	few	CASSSGPDGYTF	TGTGCCAGCAGCTCCGGGCCTGATGGCTACACCTTC
TRBV19	TRBD1	TRBJ1-1	NA	CASSLTGRATEAFF	TGTGCCAGTAGCCTGACAGGGAGGGCCACTGAAGCTTTCTTT
TRBV7-9	NA	TRBJ2-5	few	CASSLYGGNPDQETQYF	TGTGCCAGCAGCTTATACGGAGGGAACCCGGACCAAGAGACCCAGTACTTC
TRBV6-6	TRBD1	TRBJ1-5	NA	CASSLDRVVYMGNQPQHF	TGTGCCAGCAGCCTAGACAGGGTCGTATATATGGGCAATCAGCCCCAGCATTTT
TRBV4-1	NA	TRBJ1-1	NA	CASSQERTVGLASAAEAFF	TGCGCCAGCAGCCAAGAGCGAACAGTCGGTTTGGCGTCGGCGGCTGAAGCTTTCTTT
TRBV12-3/TRBV12-4	NA	TRBJ1-2	few	CASSESPGSYGYTF	TGTGCCAGCAGTGAGAGTCCAGGGAGCTATGGCTACACCTTC
TRBV7-2	TRBD1	TRBJ2-7	few	CASSERQGAEQYF	TGTGCCAGCAGCGAAAGACAGGGAGCCGAGCAGTACTTC
TRBV6-2/TRBV6-3	NA	TRBJ1-5	NA	CASSDRNQPQHF	TGTGCCAGCAGCGACAGAAATCAGCCCCAGCATTTT
TRBV12-3/TRBV12-4	NA	TRBJ2-4	many	CASSFRTLLSRQGNIQYF	TGTGCCAGCAGTTTTCGAACCCTACTATCAAGGCAAGGGAACATTCAGTACTTC
TRBV2	NA	TRBJ2-5	NA	CASSEWQYQETQYF	TGTGCCAGCAGTGAGTGGCAGTACCAAGAGACCCAGTACTTC